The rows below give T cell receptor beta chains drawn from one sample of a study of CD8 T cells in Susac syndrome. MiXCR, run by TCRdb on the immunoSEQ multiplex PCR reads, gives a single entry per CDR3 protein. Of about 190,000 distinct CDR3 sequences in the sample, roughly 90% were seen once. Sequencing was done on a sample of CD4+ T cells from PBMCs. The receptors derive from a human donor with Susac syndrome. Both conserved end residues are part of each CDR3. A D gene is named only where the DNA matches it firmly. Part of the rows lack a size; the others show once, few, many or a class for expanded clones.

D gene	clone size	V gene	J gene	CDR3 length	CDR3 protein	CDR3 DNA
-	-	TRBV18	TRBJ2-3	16	CASSPPGLYSTDTQYF	TGTGCCAGCTCACCACCTGGACTTTATAGCACAGATACGCAGTATTTT
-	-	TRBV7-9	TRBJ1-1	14	CATTEFQGIPEAFF	TGTGCCACCACCGAGTTCCAGGGGATCCCTGAAGCTTTCTTT
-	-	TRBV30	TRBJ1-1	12	CAWSRGHTEAFF	TGTGCCTGGAGTAGAGGGCACACTGAAGCTTTCTTT
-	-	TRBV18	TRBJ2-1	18	CASSPAGAPTAPYNEQFF	TGTGCCAGCTCACCGGCAGGAGCCCCTACAGCGCCGTACAATGAGCAGTTCTTC
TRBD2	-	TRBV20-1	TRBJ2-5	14	CSAYGGGWQETQYF	TGCAGTGCTTACGGGGGGGGATGGCAAGAGACCCAGTACTTC
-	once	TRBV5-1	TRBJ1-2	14	CASSLDLRVGGYTF	TGCGCCAGCAGCTTAGATCTTCGGGTTGGAGGCTACACCTTC
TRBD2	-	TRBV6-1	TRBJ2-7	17	CASSRLAGHDFSYEQYF	TGTGCCAGCAGCCGACTAGCGGGCCATGACTTCTCCTACGAGCAGTACTTC
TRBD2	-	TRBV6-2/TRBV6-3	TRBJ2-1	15	CASSYMGLAGNEQFF	TGTGCCAGCAGTTACATGGGACTAGCAGGCAATGAGCAGTTCTTC
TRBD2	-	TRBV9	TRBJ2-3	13	CASSVKAGGRLYF	TGTGCCAGCAGCGTAAAAGCGGGGGGCCGTCTGTATTTT
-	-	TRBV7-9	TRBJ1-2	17	CASSLAKQGIRDYGYTF	TGTGCCAGCAGCTTAGCCAAGCAGGGGATCCGAGACTATGGCTACACCTTC
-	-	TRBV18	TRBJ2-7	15	CASSTKPGHVYEQYF	TGTGCCAGCTCAACCAAACCGGGACACGTCTACGAGCAGTACTTC
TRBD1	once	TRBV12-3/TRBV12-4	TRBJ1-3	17	CASSTLRDRSQGDTIYF	TGTGCCAGCAGCACCTTAAGGGACAGGAGTCAGGGGGACACCATATATTTT
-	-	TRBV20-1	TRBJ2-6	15	CSAQLGGSGANVLTF	TGCAGTGCCCAGTTGGGCGGATCTGGGGCCAACGTCCTGACTTTC
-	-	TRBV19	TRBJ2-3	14	CASSRGTPTDTQYF	TGTGCCAGTAGTAGGGGGACTCCGACAGATACGCAGTATTTT